This TCR beta chain originates from a study of graft-versus-host responses after intestinal transplantation. Broader study findings: GvH clone levels peaked in circulation, and this peak was associated with early post-transplant HvG declines.

As regards this clone: As yet, its antigen is unknown.

Repertoires were generated with immunoSEQ multiplex PCR, while TCRdb's copy carries only in-frame clones and drops some. The sample has approximately 85,000 clones, 85% to 95% seen once; the top ten hold about 8%. The CDR3 contains 16 residues. V trimming: 4 bases; J trimming: 2 bases; junction bases outside the gene matches: 8. Germline assignment: CDR1 MGHDK and CDR2 SYGVNS. The starting material was unstimulated CD8+ T cells sorted from spleen or lymph node cells, obtained before transplant. The chain links TRBV25-1 to TRBJ1-3; TRBD1 matches 7 bases. The sequence derives from a human donor who was the organ donor for an intestinal transplant. For the CDR3, the DNA is TGTGCCAGCAGTGCACTAACAGGGGAACCTGGAAACACCATATATTTT. It is translated as CASSALTGEPGNTIYF.